Presented here are 20 T cell receptor beta chains from one specimen sequenced in a study of blood T cell repertoires in COVID-19 (dated by TCRdb to the early 2020s). Library preparation was by the immunoSEQ multiplex PCR assay. As stored in TCRdb, this immuneACCESS dataset retains in-frame rearrangements with V and J assigned. A fraction of the clones does not appear; measured against another copy, unresolved V genes explain less than half of the discrepancy, and the remainder lacks a known reason. Recorded for this sample are 150,000 to 200,000 clones; 82% of them occurred a single time. About 7.8% of the sample lies in the top ten. Sequenced material: peripheral blood. All receptors derive from a woman in her sixties or seventies with COVID-19, enrolled during active disease.

The chain combines TRBV27 with TRBJ1-2, with D maybe TRBD1 (6 bases). The CDR3 runs 12 residues. Germline V gives CDR1 MNHEY, CDR2 SMNVEV (reference sequence). V shed 4 bases and J shed 6 bases, with 9 bases lying between them. CDR3 in DNA: TGTGCCAGCAGTTCCTGGACAGATGGCTACACCTTC. Protein sequence: CASSSWTDGYTF.

This chain links TRBV28 with TRBJ2-4, with a weak D call TRBD2 (6 bases). V gave up 4 bases and J gave up 7 bases, with 20 bases separating them. The germline gives CDR1 MDHEN, CDR2 SYDVKM. The CDR3 has 16 amino acids. CDR3 sequence (DNA): TGTGCCAGCAGTTCCGCGCGGGGTGGCCCTAGGAACATTCAGTACTTC. Its protein is CASSSARGGPRNIQYF.

The chain combines TRBV9 with TRBJ2-7, with a weak D call TRBD2 (5 bases). V was trimmed by 0 bases and J by 2 bases, leaving 9 bases between them. CDR3 size: 14 residues. The germline CDR1 and CDR2 sequences are SGDLS and YYNGEE. The CDR3 DNA reads as TGTGCCAGCAGCGTAGGGGAGAGGGCCTACGAGCAGTACTTC. As protein: CASSVGERAYEQYF.

The chain recombines TRBV6-5 with TRBJ2-1; TRBD1 matches at 9 bases. The CDR3 runs to 15 residues. With 5 bases clipped from V and 0 bases from J, the junction kept 2 bases outside the gene matches. Germline CDR1 reads MNHEY; CDR2 reads SVGAGI. The CDR3 nucleotides are TGTGCCAGCAGTAAGGACAGGGGCTCCTACAATGAGCAGTTCTTC. Its protein is CASSKDRGSYNEQFF.

This clone came up once. V and J are TRBV2 and TRBJ2-1; 9 bases match TRBD1. Germline CDR1 and CDR2: SNHLY and FYNNEI. CDR3 length: 15 amino acids. The trim removed 6 bases at V and 7 bases at J, leaving 10 bases unmatched. The CDR3 loop reads CASRVTGGAGNEQFF. The CDR3 coding sequence is TGTGCCAGCAGAGTTACAGGGGGCGCAGGGAATGAGCAGTTCTTC.

In DNA, the CDR3 is TGTGCCAGCAGCGCACTCCGCGGGGCGGAGCAGTTCTTC. As protein: CASSALRGAEQFF. The chain carries TRBV9 and TRBJ2-1; perhaps TRBD2 as D (6 bases). Germline values: CDR1 SGDLS, CDR2 YYNGEE. The CDR3 consists of 13 residues. V lost 3 bases, J lost 10 bases, and 14 bases lay in between.

The chain uses TRBV9 and TRBJ1-5; D call uncertain. This CDR3 comprises 14 residues. Per germline, CDR1 SGDLS and CDR2 YYNGEE. The V and J ends lost 4 bases and 2 bases respectively, with 10 bases between them. The CDR3 region has the DNA TGTGCCAGCAGCCGAGGAATAGGCAATCAGCCCCAGCATTTT. Translating gives CASSRGIGNQPQHF. Variable domain in full (rest from reference TRBV9 and TRBJ1-5): DSGVTQTPKHLITATGQRVTLRCSPRSGDLSVYWYQQSLDQGLQFLIQYYNGEERAKGNILERFSAQQFPDLHSELNLSSLELGDSALYFCASSRGIGNQPQHFGDGTRLSIL.

Of note for this clone: Germline and junction disagree at one end, which may indicate a read error. The rearrangement uses TRBV19 and TRBJ2-1; TRBD2 agrees at 7 bases. The CDR3 length is 13 residues. Germline CDR1 and CDR2: LNHDA and SQIVND (reference sequence). CDR3 DNA sequence: TGTGCCAGTAGTATAGGGGGGGGAAATGGGCAGTTCTTC. Protein: CASSIGGGNGQFF. Looking up the rest from reference TRBV19 and TRBJ2-1 gives the full variable domain: DGGITQSPKYLFRKEGQNVTLSCEQNLNHDAMYWYRQDPGQGLRLIYYSQIVNDFQKGDIAEGYSVSREKKESFPLTVTSAQKNPTAFYLCASSIGGGNGQFFGPGTRLTVL.

The chain carries TRBV6-5 and TRBJ2-5; 13 bases fit TRBD2. Per germline, CDR1 MNHEY and CDR2 SVGAGI. The CDR3 length is 16 residues. Losses at the gene ends were 3 bases for V and 5 bases for J; bases not matched to a gene: 6. CDR3 in amino acids: CASSYLGLAGLETQYF. The CDR3 DNA is TGTGCCAGCAGTTATCTGGGACTAGCGGGATTGGAGACCCAGTACTTC.

The rearrangement uses TRBV6-4 and TRBJ2-5; D unresolved. This CDR3 is built from 12 residues. Per germline, CDR1 MRHNA and CDR2 SNTAGT. Trimming removed 7 bases at V and 1 base at J, with 7 bases between. This CDR3 is CASNEVQETQYF. The CDR3 DNA reads as TGTGCCAGCAACGAGGTCCAAGAGACCCAGTACTTC.

This chain uses TRBV6-5 with TRBJ1-5; D gene uncertain. CDR3 length: 15 amino acids. Germline V gives CDR1 MNHEY, CDR2 SVGAGI. V lost 0 bases and J lost 0, with 6 bases in between. For the CDR3, the DNA is TGTGCCAGCAGTTACTCACCGGTTAGCAATCAGCCCCAGCATTTT. Protein sequence: CASSYSPVSNQPQHF.

This chain joins TRBV7-9 and TRBJ2-3; the D gene is possibly TRBD2 (5 bases). Between the trimmed V and J ends, which lost 1 base and 4 bases, there was a span of 12 bases. This CDR3 has 15 residues. The germline V gene has CDR1 SEHNR and CDR2 FQNEAQ (reference sequence). The CDR3 sequence: CASSLDNGVSDTQYF. The CDR3 nucleotides read TGTGCCAGCAGCTTAGACAACGGGGTCTCAGATACGCAGTATTTT.

The chain uses TRBV9 and TRBJ1-6, with D tentatively TRBD1 (6 bases). Deletions cut 3 bases from V and 6 bases from J, with 7 bases between. Germline lookup yields CDR1 SGDLS and CDR2 YYNGEE. The CDR3 consists of 13 residues. The DNA for the CDR3 is TGTGCCAGCAGCGAGGGGGTTAATTCACCCCTCCACTTT. Translated, it gives CASSEGVNSPLHF.

The chain has TRBV9 and TRBJ2-1; 11 bases match TRBD2. The CDR3 loop spans 16 amino acids. Germline CDR1 reads SGDLS; CDR2 reads YYNGEE. Trimming cost V 2 bases and J 9 bases; bases outside gene matches: 10. Here the CDR3 reads CASSVGPGLAVPEQFF. The CDR3, as DNA: TGTGCCAGCAGCGTTGGGCCGGGACTAGCGGTCCCTGAGCAGTTCTTC.

About this clone itself: No conserved phenylalanine or tryptophan ends this CDR3, so it is likely a read error. No DNA is shown, since the ends of the CDR3 on it are uncertain; the CDR3 is the one TCRdb lists. J is TRBJ1-2 and V is TRBV23-1; TRBD1, as called in the table, went unchecked against the DNA. TRBV23-1 is sorted into the ORF group, with uncertain function. The CDR3 length is 13 residues, termini included. The chain's CDR3 is CASSQSRTGRGGG.

The CDR3 region is CASSFGGGLQPQHF. CDR3 DNA sequence: TGTGCCAGCAGCTTTGGGGGAGGTCTGCAGCCCCAGCATTTT. The chain employs TRBV7-2 and TRBJ1-5, with a weak D call TRBD1 (5 bases). The germline gives CDR1 SGHTA, CDR2 FQGNSA. V dropped 3 bases and J dropped 7 bases, with 13 bases sitting between them. There are 14 residues in the CDR3.

This clone was recorded a few times. The genes are TRBV12-3 or TRBV12-4 and TRBJ2-7, with 7 positions matching TRBD1. The CDR3 totals 13 residues. J was trimmed by 6 bases and V by 5 bases; bases with no gene match: 7. CDR3 in amino acids: CASSTRQGAEQYF. The DNA of the CDR3 is TGTGCCAGCAGTACTCGACAGGGAGCCGAGCAGTACTTC.

The rearrangement uses TRBV29-1 and TRBJ1-4, with unresolved D. Germline V gives CDR1 SQVTM, CDR2 ANQGSEA. The CDR3 contains 12 residues. Trimming took off 7 bases at V and 4 bases at J, with 10 bases between the two ends. The CDR3 loop is CSARSDNEKLFF. Here the CDR3 DNA reads TGCAGCGCGCGGAGTGATAATGAAAAACTGTTTTTT.

The genes are TRBV21-1 and TRBJ1-2; the D segment call TRBD1 is taken from the table without a DNA check. TRBV21-1 is a pseudogene locus. This CDR3 has 14 residues. The CDR3 sequence: CASSKAEGAHGYTF. The CDR3 DNA reads as TGTGCCAGCAGCAAAGCAGAGGGGGCACATGGCTACACCTTC.

This chain joins TRBV19 and TRBJ1-5, with D tentatively TRBD1 (5 bases). Trimming stripped 7 bases from V and 3 bases from J, with 10 bases between. Germline V gives CDR1 LNHDA, CDR2 SQIVND (reference sequence). There are 13 residues in the CDR3. In DNA form, the CDR3 reads TGTGCCAGTACCCGGACACCCAATCAGCCCCAGCATTTT. Protein: CASTRTPNQPQHF.